These 6 T cell receptor beta chains came from one sample sequenced in a study of blood T cell repertoires in COVID-19. The protocol was immunoSEQ multiplex PCR, while the TCRdb copy is restricted to in-frame clones and leaves out a portion. The sample records over 20,000 clones, roughly 86% being singletons. The sequencing sample was made of peripheral blood. The origin of the receptors is a human donor with active COVID-19. The donor label of this sample is uncertain.

The chain uses TRBV3-1 (or the pseudogene TRBV3-2) and TRBJ2-1; 9 bases fit TRBD2. CDR3 length: 16 residues. In germline, CDR1 is LGHDT, CDR2 YNNKEL (reference sequence). Losses at the gene ends were 3 bases for V and 10 bases for J; bases not matched to a gene: 13. The CDR3, as DNA: TGTGCCAGCAGCCACTTTCTAGCGGGACCCTCTGGCGAGCAGTTCTTC. Its protein product is CASSHFLAGPSGEQFF.

The rearrangement links TRBV3-1 (or the pseudogene TRBV3-2) to TRBJ1-2; D might be TRBD1 (6 bases). Germline V CDR1 and CDR2: LGHDT, YNNKEL (reference sequence). CDR3 size: 14 residues. V lost 4 bases, J lost 8 bases, and 17 bases lay in between. The CDR3 DNA follows: TGTGCCAGCAGCCCGCCAGACAGGCCCAAGGGCTACACCTTC. This encodes CASSPPDRPKGYTF.

The chain uses TRBV5-4 and TRBJ1-6; TRBD1 aligns across 10 bases. The V gene end was trimmed by 4 bases and the J gene end by 10 bases; junction bases not matched to a gene: 8. Germline V lookup: CDR1 SGHNT, CDR2 YYREEE (reference sequence). CDR3 length: 15 amino acids. CDR3 sequence: CASSARQGARSPLHF. CDR3 coding DNA: TGTGCCAGCAGCGCCCGACAGGGGGCGCGGTCACCCCTCCACTTT.

J is TRBJ1-4 and V is TRBV29-1, with no clear D. Trimming took off 7 bases at V and 8 bases at J, with 11 bases between the two ends. Germline loops: CDR1 SQVTM, CDR2 ANQGSEA. The CDR3 is 11 amino acids. CDR3 nucleotide sequence: TGCAGCGGCCGAACAGTGGAAAAACTGTTTTTT. It is translated as CSGRTVEKLFF.

The chain couples TRBV7-3 to TRBJ2-3, with D possibly TRBD2 on 6 matching bases. This CDR3 is built from 14 residues. CDR1 is SGHTA, CDR2 FQGTGA, per germline. V was cut by 2 bases and J by 4 bases, with 10 bases left in between. The CDR3 reads CASSLGTPADTQYF. The CDR3 DNA follows: TGTGCCAGCAGCTTAGGGACTCCTGCAGATACGCAGTATTTT. The full variable domain, in which reference TRBV7-3 and TRBJ2-3 provide the parts outside the CDR3, is GAGVSQTPSNKVTEKGKYVELRCDPISGHTALYWYRQSLGQGPEFLIYFQGTGAADDSGLPNDRFFAVRPEGSVSTLKIQRTERGDSAVYLCASSLGTPADTQYFGPGTRLTVL.

The chain employs TRBV30 and TRBJ2-3, with 9 bases lining up with TRBD2. The CDR3 is 14 amino acids. The germline V gene encodes CDR1 GTSNPN and CDR2 SVGIG (reference sequence). The ends lost 3 bases at V and 6 bases at J; junction bases unmatched: 7. The CDR3 spells CAWRLAGAQDTQYF. DNA of the CDR3: TGTGCCTGGAGGTTAGCGGGGGCGCAGGATACGCAGTATTTT. Looking up the rest from reference TRBV30 and TRBJ2-3 gives the full variable domain: SQTIHQWPATLVQPVGSPLSLECTVEGTSNPNLYWYRQAAGRGLQLLFYSVGIGQISSEVPQNLSASRPQDRQFILSSKKLLLSDSGFYLCAWRLAGAQDTQYFGPGTRLTVL.